Listed below are T cell receptor beta chains from one sample, sequenced in a study of T cell repertoires in cytomegalovirus infection. Their specific antigens are unknown. Using its own MiXCR run on the reads, TCRdb lists one record per CDR3 protein. The table has 750,000 to 950,000 distinct CDR3 sequences, 29% seen once. Sequenced material: cultured CD8+ T cells from PBMCs, taken from culture after CMV antigen stimulation. Source of these receptors: a human donor in good health (CMV status not recorded). Some clones in this sample may be carry-over from other donors' samples. Both conserved end residues are part of each CDR3. A D gene is named only where the DNA matches it firmly. Clone size is shown for a subset of rows, as once, few, many or a class of expanded clone.

>TRBV7-6|few|.|TRBJ1-3
TGTGCCAGCTTCGGACCGGGAAGGGCTGGAAACACCATATATTTT
CASFGPGRAGNTIYF
>TRBV12-3/TRBV12-4|.|.|TRBJ1-1
TGTGCCAGCAGTCCCCTCGACTGGTACACTGAAGCTTTCTTT
CASSPLDWYTEAFF
>TRBV7-9|.|TRBD2|TRBJ2-2
TGTGCCAGCAGCACCTCGACTAGCGGGACCACCACCGGGGAGCTGTTTTTT
CASSTSTSGTTTGELFF
>TRBV13|.|TRBD1|TRBJ2-3
TGTGCCAGCAGCCCGGACAGGGGGCGTCAAGATACGCAGTATTTT
CASSPDRGRQDTQYF
>TRBV6-5|once|.|TRBJ2-7
TGTGCCAGCAGTACTGGGGGCCCCGACCTATCCTACGAGCAGTACTTC
CASSTGGPDLSYEQYF
>TRBV12-3/TRBV12-4|many|.|TRBJ1-2
TGTGCCAGCTCGCTTGGCCCGGGCCATGGCTACACCTTC
CASSLGPGHGYTF
>TRBV5-6|few|.|TRBJ2-3
TGTGCCAGCAGCTTAGGACGCCTGAGCACAGATACGCAGTATTTT
CASSLGRLSTDTQYF
>TRBV4-1|many|TRBD1|TRBJ1-1
TGCGCCAGCAGCCCAGGACAGGGACGTTCGGCCACTGAAGCTTTCTTT
CASSPGQGRSATEAFF
>TRBV10-3|.|TRBD1|TRBJ2-1
TGTGCCATCAACGTTCCGGGACAGGGTCACGATGAGCAGTTCTTC
CAINVPGQGHDEQFF
>TRBV27|.|.|TRBJ2-3
TGTGCCAGCAGTTCCGGATTAAGCTTCCAGTATTTT
CASSSGLSFQYF
>TRBV28|.|.|TRBJ1-4
TGTGCCAGCAGTGCCTCCGGGACTTGGGTAAAGGAAAAACTGTTTTTT
CASSASGTWVKEKLFF
>TRBV11-3|.|.|TRBJ2-5
TGTGCCAGCAGCTTACCAGGGTCAGGGGAGACCCAGTACTTC
CASSLPGSGETQYF
>TRBV6-1|.|TRBD2|TRBJ2-3
TGTGCCAGCAGTGAAAAAAGACTAGCAGGAGGGTTCGATACGCAGTATTTT
CASSEKRLAGGFDTQYF
>TRBV6-5|.|.|TRBJ2-5
TGTGCCAGCAGTTACTCAAGGGCGGGTCGGGAGACCCAGTACTTC
CASSYSRAGRETQYF
>TRBV7-8|many|.|TRBJ1-2
TGTGCCAGCAGTTCGGGGGTCGATGGCTACACCTTC
CASSSGVDGYTF
>TRBV7-6|many|TRBD2|TRBJ2-5
TGTGCCAGCAGACTAGCGGGCCAAGAGACCCAGTACTTC
CASRLAGQETQYF
>TRBV15|.|.|TRBJ2-7
TGTGCCACCAGCAGAGAGGGTGGGGCAGGGGACGAGCAGTACTTC
CATSREGGAGDEQYF
>TRBV7-3|many|.|TRBJ2-5
TGTGCCAGCAGCTTAGAACCGGGCTACTGGCCCCAGTACTTC
CASSLEPGYWPQYF
>TRBV4-1|.|.|TRBJ1-4
TGCGCCAGCAGCCAAGTTTTAGGGGACGAAAAACTGTTTTTT
CASSQVLGDEKLFF
>TRBV7-9|few|TRBD1|TRBJ2-7
TGTGCCAGCAGCTTGCCCCGAGACAGGGGTGGTTCCTACGAGCAGTACTTC
CASSLPRDRGGSYEQYF
>TRBV4-1|few|.|TRBJ2-1
TGCGCCAGCAGCCAAGGTACTGAGCAGTTCTTC
CASSQGTEQFF
>TRBV7-3|.|.|TRBJ1-2
TGTGCCAGCAGCTCTGGATCGGGGCGCGGTGGCTACACCTTC
CASSSGSGRGGYTF
>TRBV7-9|.|TRBD2|TRBJ2-1
TGTGCCAGCAGCTTAGGAGGACTAGCGGGGGGGCCCTATGAGCAGTTCTTC
CASSLGGLAGGPYEQFF
>TRBV19|.|.|TRBJ1-1
TGTGCCAGTAGTATAGAAAAGGGTCGGAACACTGAAGCTTTCTTT
CASSIEKGRNTEAFF
>TRBV25-1|few|TRBD1|TRBJ1-6
TGTGCCAGCAGGGGGACAGGGGAATATAATTCACCCCTCCACTTT
CASRGTGEYNSPLHF
>TRBV9|few|TRBD2|TRBJ2-7
TGTGCCAGCAGCGAGAGACTAGCGGGGCTCCCCAACGAGCAGTACTTC
CASSERLAGLPNEQYF
>TRBV28|.|.|TRBJ2-6
TGTGCCAGCAGTTTATTATCCCCTTTGTCTGGGGCCAACGTCCTGACTTTC
CASSLLSPLSGANVLTF
>TRBV29-1|few|.|TRBJ2-1
TGCAGCTCCGGGGCCTACAATGAGCAGTTCTTC
CSSGAYNEQFF
>TRBV7-6|few|TRBD1|TRBJ1-2
TGTGCCAGCAGCTTCTACCGGGACAGGGATAGCTACACCTTC
CASSFYRDRDSYTF
>TRBV12-3/TRBV12-4|.|TRBD1|TRBJ2-7
TGTGCCAGCAGTGACATACAGGGACAGGGGGCACTCCCTCCCTCCTACGAGCAGTACTTC
CASSDIQGQGALPPSYEQYF
>TRBV19|.|.|TRBJ1-2
TGTGCCAGTAGTACCAGGACACCCCGTCGGGGCTACACCTTC
CASSTRTPRRGYTF
>TRBV12-3/TRBV12-4|few|.|TRBJ2-1
TGTGCCAGCAGACCCGGGGGAAATAATGAGCAGTTCTTC
CASRPGGNNEQFF
>TRBV7-2|many|.|TRBJ1-1
TGTGCCAGCAGCTTACCGGGAGGGGGTACTGAAGCTTTCTTT
CASSLPGGGTEAFF
>TRBV19|.|.|TRBJ1-2
TGTGCCAGTATTCTGACATTAAACTATGGCTACACCTTC
CASILTLNYGYTF
>TRBV6-5|.|TRBD1|TRBJ1-2
TGTGCCAGCAGTCGGGACAGCCCGGGCGACTATGGCTACACCTTC
CASSRDSPGDYGYTF
>TRBV12-3/TRBV12-4|few|.|TRBJ2-4
TGTGCCAGCAGTACGGACCTAGCCAAAAACATTCAGTACTTC
CASSTDLAKNIQYF
>TRBV6-1|.|.|TRBJ2-5
TGTGCCAGCAGTGACAGGGAACCACAAGAGACCCAGTACTTC
CASSDREPQETQYF
>TRBV20-1|.|.|TRBJ2-2
TGCAGTGCTAGAGATAGAGGGACGGAACGAACCGGGGAGCTGTTTTTT
CSARDRGTERTGELFF
>TRBV12-3/TRBV12-4|.|.|TRBJ1-1
TGTGCCAGCAGTTCCTCACCCGGGACGCGCACTGAAGCTTTCTTT
CASSSSPGTRTEAFF
>TRBV3-1|.|TRBD2|TRBJ2-5
TGTGCCAGCACCACCCGGGCTGCGGGGGAAGAGACCCAGTACTTC
CASTTRAAGEETQYF
>TRBV29-1|.|.|TRBJ2-1
TGCAGCGCCAATGGACAGAGAGACAATGAGCAGTTCTTC
CSANGQRDNEQFF
>TRBV19|.|TRBD1|TRBJ2-7
TGTGCCAGCAGACCCGTCGGACAGGGGGCAGGGGAGCAGTACTTC
CASRPVGQGAGEQYF
>TRBV10-3|few|.|TRBJ2-5
TGTGCCATCAGCGCCGGGGCCGAAGAGACCCAGTACTTC
CAISAGAEETQYF
>TRBV5-6|.|.|TRBJ2-2
TGTGCCAGCAGCAAATCAGGGTACGGGGAGCTGTTTTTT
CASSKSGYGELFF
>TRBV3-1|.|TRBD2|TRBJ2-2
TGTGCCAGCAGCCCCCGGGGACTAGCGGGGGATGGCACCGGGGAGCTGTTTTTT
CASSPRGLAGDGTGELFF
>TRBV29-1|.|TRBD1|TRBJ1-1
TGCAGCGTTGAAGATCTTCAGGGGGCGCGGACTGAAGCTTTCTTT
CSVEDLQGARTEAFF
>TRBV12-3/TRBV12-4|few|.|TRBJ1-6
TGTGCCAGCGGAGACAGGATATACTCACCCCTCCACTTT
CASGDRIYSPLHF
>TRBV20-1|many|TRBD2|TRBJ2-5
TGCAGTGCTAGAGATCTTGAAAGCGGGGGATGGGAGACCCAGTACTTC
CSARDLESGGWETQYF
>TRBV2|.|.|TRBJ2-3
TGTGCCAGCAGTGAAGGTTATAGCACAGATACGCAGTATTTT
CASSEGYSTDTQYF
>TRBV5-6|many|.|TRBJ2-5
TGTGCCAGCAGCTTGAGGAGGGGCCCAGAGACCCAGTACTTC
CASSLRRGPETQYF
>TRBV27|many|TRBD1|TRBJ1-2
TGTGCCAGCAGGGGACAGACCTATGGCTACACCTTC
CASRGQTYGYTF
>TRBV27|few|TRBD2|TRBJ2-1
TGTGCCAGCAGTTTGGCCTCTAGCGGGGGGATCAATGAGCAGTTCTTC
CASSLASSGGINEQFF
>TRBV7-7|.|.|TRBJ2-1
TGTGCTAGTGGAGCAATCAATGAGCAGTTCTTC
CASGAINEQFF
>TRBV29-1|few|.|TRBJ2-3
TGCAGCGTTGACTCTTCCGGGACGGAGACAGATACGCAGTATTTT
CSVDSSGTETDTQYF
>TRBV29-1|.|.|TRBJ2-5
TGCAGCGGAGGCAGTGGAAAGACCCAGTACTTC
CSGGSGKTQYF
>TRBV7-6|many|.|TRBJ1-2
TGTGCCAGCAGCTTAGACCCGGGGGCGGATGGCTACACCTTC
CASSLDPGADGYTF
>TRBV6-6|.|.|TRBJ1-4
TGTGCCAGCAGCCCCTTCAGCCGTGAAAAACTGTTTTTT
CASSPFSREKLFF
>TRBV4-1|.|TRBD1|TRBJ2-1
TGCGCCAGCAGCCACGACGTCGACAGGGGGTTGAATGAGCAGTTCTTC
CASSHDVDRGLNEQFF
>TRBV27|.|.|TRBJ2-4
TGTGCCAGCAGTTTAGGGGGGTCAGCCAAAAACATTCAGTACTTC
CASSLGGSAKNIQYF
>TRBV12-5|.|.|TRBJ2-6
TGTGCTAGTGCCCTGCGAGACTTTCACGTCCTGACTTTC
CASALRDFHVLTF